This paragraph reports one T cell receptor beta chain. This sample was taken from a study of blood T cell repertoires in COVID-19. Overall study: Donors in the United States, Italy and Spain gave samples during acute or convalescent COVID-19. T cells, B-cell-depleted T cells, or PBMCs provided the cDNA or gDNA that served as material.

This CDR3 spans 15 amino acids. Germline V gene data show CDR1 as SGHKS and CDR2 as YYEKEE (reference sequence). The ends were cut back, 1 base at V and 5 bases at J, with 15 bases in the middle. How the authors handled the data: Reference gene primer amplification in the assay estimated nucleated cell counts. Some clones are missing from TCRdb's copy, which holds only in-frame ones; the method was immunoSEQ multiplex PCR. V, J and clone size were drawn from that table, and D and trimming were deduced from the DNA. The sample has 200,000 to 250,000 clones; 87% are singletons. Sequencing was carried out using peripheral blood. The chain carries TRBV5-5 and TRBJ1-2, with a possible D match to TRBD1 (6 bases). This receptor was obtained from a young woman who had recovered from COVID-19. CDR3 DNA sequence: TGTGCCAGCAGCTTGAGGACAGAAAATATATATGGCTACACCTTC. Protein product: CASSLRTENIYGYTF.